This T cell receptor beta chain stems from a study of OX40 agonist ivuxolimab in advanced cancers. Some background on the complete study: Ivuxolimab, which targeted the costimulatory receptor OX40 (CD134), was an agonistic, fully human IgG2 monoclonal antibody. The paper reports the monotherapy dose-escalation portion (N = 52 patients) of the phase I ivuxolimab trial. Partial responses were achieved by three dose-escalation patients, of whom one had hepatocellular carcinoma and two had cutaneous melanoma. In the dose-escalation cohort, nearly 85% of patients were male, and the mean age was approximately 60 years with a range of about 20 to 90. Prior anti-PD-1, anti-PD-L1 or anti-CTLA-4 therapy was permitted, and checkpoint inhibitors had been received by around 39% of dose-escalation patients. Of the approximately 54 patients in dose escalation, about 20 had hepatocellular carcinoma, some 15 had melanoma, 9 had renal cell carcinoma and 9 had head and neck cancer. The purpose of peripheral TCRbeta sequencing was to test whether ivuxolimab changed TCR sequence diversity and led to clonal T-cell expansion. Intravenous ivuxolimab was administered to patients every 2 weeks at six dose levels: 0.01, 0.1, 0.3, 1.5, 3 and 10 mg/kg.

As for this clone: The target of this receptor is not known. The input lacks base qualities; no much larger clone sits a single base away.

To sequence the TCRbeta CDR3 region, genomic DNA was isolated from the sorted cells. The immunoSEQ Assay was used to sequence the TCRbeta CDR3 regions. Entries here come from immuneACCESS through TCRdb and include only in-frame sequences with V and J called. Some clones fail to appear in such tables; in the studies checked, an unresolved V gene covers under half of the shortfall, and the cause of the remainder is unknown. The table for this sample lists 100,000 to 150,000 clones; roughly 92% of them were counted only once. Approximately 0.81% of the sample is taken by the ten largest. The trial excluded patients who had a history of autoimmune disease or who were on systemic immunosuppression. Peripheral blood for TCR sequencing was drawn from every dose cohort at baseline, at cycle 4 day 1 and at cycle 7 day 1. Samples were obtained from an open-label, multicenter, first-in-human phase I dose-escalation trial of ivuxolimab. Adults with locally advanced or metastatic head and neck squamous cell, hepatocellular, melanoma or renal cell carcinoma were enrolled in the trial. Before TCR sequencing, CD4+ and CD8+ T cells were separately sorted from peripheral blood.

The CDR3 holds 14 amino acids from the cysteine to the phenylalanine. The DNA shown is the 42-base CDR3, in frame from base 1. The trim is 3 bases for V and 2 bases for J, with a gap of 8 bases between the germline ends. Reading the germline V gene (reference sequence) gives CDR1 LNHDA and CDR2 SQIVND. The research as a whole found: After ivuxolimab, more expanded clones were found on average in CD8+ T cells than in CD4+ T cells. In partial responders in the 0.1-3.0 mg/kg groups, normalized peripheral clonal expansion was found to be among the lowest, especially among CD8+ T cells. Low levels of normalized T-cell clonal expansion were also seen in some patients who did not respond. Antigen specificity was not determined for the clonally expanded peripheral T cells. At doses from 0.1 to 3.0 mg/kg, clonal expansion was seen in both CD4+ and CD8+ blood T cells between baseline and week 6.

The sequence is built from TRBV19 and TRBJ1-5; the D segment could be TRBD1, given 5 matching bases. The material sequenced was CD4+ or CD8+ T cells sorted from blood, taken in a trial of the OX40 agonist ivuxolimab. The receptor's source is an adult with an advanced solid tumor such as melanoma, head and neck, liver or kidney cancer. The CDR3 region: CASSMFRGNQPQHF. Here is the DNA: TGTGCCAGTAGTATGTTCAGGGGCAATCAGCCCCAGCATTTT.